The rows below give T cell receptor beta chains drawn from one sample of a study of T cells in localized non-small cell lung cancer. Here immunoSEQ multiplex PCR was the method, and the copy in TCRdb shows in-frame clones only, minus some. Of around 78,000 clones in the sample, 88% were seen once. Sequencing was performed on peripheral blood, taken before any cancer treatment. Source of these receptors: a woman aged 35-75 years with stage I squamous cell lung carcinoma. The CDR3 runs from the conserved cysteine through the conserved F or W. Fields, in order: clone size, V gene, CDR3 length, J gene, D gene, CDR3 DNA, CDR3 protein. The D gene is left open where the match is weak. Not all rows give a size; the values are once, few, many and, for expanded clones, a class.

clone size: once; V gene: TRBV20-1; CDR3 length: 11; J gene: TRBJ2-1; D gene: TRBD2; CDR3 DNA: TGCAGTGCAGTACTAGCGCTTGAGCAGTTCTTC; CDR3 protein: CSAVLALEQFF
clone size: NA; V gene: TRBV10-3; CDR3 length: 15; J gene: TRBJ2-3; D gene: NA; CDR3 DNA: TGTGCCACCTGGAGCGTGGCGGGGAGCCACGGTACGCAGTATTTT; CDR3 protein: CATWSVAGSHGTQYF
clone size: NA; V gene: TRBV12-5; CDR3 length: 17; J gene: TRBJ2-5; D gene: TRBD1; CDR3 DNA: TGTGCTAGTGGTTTGGGCAGGGGGCAGGGGCCCCAAGAGACCCAGTACTTC; CDR3 protein: CASGLGRGQGPQETQYF
clone size: NA; V gene: TRBV25-1; CDR3 length: 13; J gene: TRBJ2-5; D gene: NA; CDR3 DNA: TGTGCCAGCAGTGAATACGGTCGGGAGACCCAGTACTTC; CDR3 protein: CASSEYGRETQYF
clone size: NA; V gene: TRBV2; CDR3 length: 17; J gene: TRBJ2-2; D gene: NA; CDR3 DNA: TGTGCCAGCAGTGGGCCACTCCGGGACCCGAACACCGGGGAGCTGTTTTTT; CDR3 protein: CASSGPLRDPNTGELFF
clone size: NA; V gene: TRBV6-5; CDR3 length: 14; J gene: TRBJ2-7; D gene: TRBD2; CDR3 DNA: TGTGCCAGCAGTTACGGCGGGGGAAGGATCGAGCAGTACTTC; CDR3 protein: CASSYGGGRIEQYF
clone size: NA; V gene: TRBV11-3; CDR3 length: 16; J gene: TRBJ2-1; D gene: TRBD2; CDR3 DNA: TGTGCCAGCAGCTTTAGCGGGGCTATCTCCTACAATGAGCAGTTCTTC; CDR3 protein: CASSFSGAISYNEQFF
clone size: NA; V gene: TRBV7-9; CDR3 length: 15; J gene: TRBJ1-1; D gene: NA; CDR3 DNA: TGTGCCAGCAGCCCTCCCGGACGGTCGAACACTGAAGCTTTCTTT; CDR3 protein: CASSPPGRSNTEAFF
clone size: NA; V gene: TRBV18; CDR3 length: 14; J gene: TRBJ2-7; D gene: TRBD2; CDR3 DNA: TGTGCCAGCTCACCACCTGGCGGGGGGCGCGAGCAGTACTTC; CDR3 protein: CASSPPGGGREQYF
clone size: NA; V gene: TRBV7-9; CDR3 length: 16; J gene: TRBJ2-7; D gene: TRBD2; CDR3 DNA: TGTGCCAGCAGCTCAACTAGCGCTTCCCCATCCTACGAGCAGTACTTC; CDR3 protein: CASSSTSASPSYEQYF
clone size: NA; V gene: TRBV6-1; CDR3 length: 15; J gene: TRBJ2-1; D gene: TRBD1; CDR3 DNA: TGTGCCAGCAGGGAGGACAGGGGCCCCTACAATGAGCAGTTCTTC; CDR3 protein: CASREDRGPYNEQFF
clone size: NA; V gene: TRBV28; CDR3 length: 17; J gene: TRBJ1-2; D gene: TRBD1; CDR3 DNA: TGTGCCAGCAGTTTAAGAAACCTCGGACAGGGGGTTTATGGCTACACCTTC; CDR3 protein: CASSLRNLGQGVYGYTF
clone size: NA; V gene: TRBV7-3; CDR3 length: 14; J gene: TRBJ2-5; D gene: TRBD2; CDR3 DNA: TGTGCCAGCAGCTTCACCGGGACTAGCGGGACCCAGTACTTC; CDR3 protein: CASSFTGTSGTQYF
clone size: NA; V gene: TRBV29-1; CDR3 length: 12; J gene: TRBJ1-2; D gene: NA; CDR3 DNA: TGCAGCGTTGAACAGGGGAATTATGGCTACACCTTC; CDR3 protein: CSVEQGNYGYTF
clone size: NA; V gene: TRBV7-2; CDR3 length: 14; J gene: TRBJ2-3; D gene: NA; CDR3 DNA: TGTGCCAGCAGCTTAGGGCTTGCCACAGATACGCAGTATTTT; CDR3 protein: CASSLGLATDTQYF
clone size: NA; V gene: TRBV2; CDR3 length: 14; J gene: TRBJ2-2; D gene: NA; CDR3 DNA: TGTGCCAGCAGACCACTTCCCGGCACCGGGGAGCTGTTTTTT; CDR3 protein: CASRPLPGTGELFF
clone size: NA; V gene: TRBV7-2; CDR3 length: 15; J gene: TRBJ2-5; D gene: TRBD2; CDR3 DNA: TGTGCCAGCAGCCGATATCTAGCGGGGCAAGAGACCCAGTACTTC; CDR3 protein: CASSRYLAGQETQYF
clone size: NA; V gene: TRBV29-1; CDR3 length: 14; J gene: TRBJ2-3; D gene: TRBD1; CDR3 DNA: TGCAGCGTTGACCCCGGGACAGCAGGAGATACGCAGTATTTT; CDR3 protein: CSVDPGTAGDTQYF
clone size: NA; V gene: TRBV19; CDR3 length: 14; J gene: TRBJ2-4; D gene: TRBD1; CDR3 DNA: TGTGCCAGTAGTATAGGAACAGGGGGGAACATTCAGTACTTC; CDR3 protein: CASSIGTGGNIQYF
clone size: NA; V gene: TRBV11-2; CDR3 length: 17; J gene: TRBJ2-3; D gene: NA; CDR3 DNA: TGTGCCAGCAGCTTTACTCTGGCTAGCAGTACCACAGATACGCAGTATTTT; CDR3 protein: CASSFTLASSTTDTQYF
clone size: NA; V gene: TRBV7-3; CDR3 length: 17; J gene: TRBJ2-3; D gene: TRBD1; CDR3 DNA: TGTGCCAGCAGCTGTATGTGGGACAGGGTGGCGACAGATACGCAGTATTTT; CDR3 protein: CASSCMWDRVATDTQYF
clone size: once; V gene: TRBV30; CDR3 length: 15; J gene: TRBJ1-6; D gene: NA; CDR3 DNA: TGTGCCTGTCAGCCGCAGGGAACTAATAATTCACCCCTCCACTTT; CDR3 protein: CACQPQGTNNSPLHF
clone size: NA; V gene: TRBV14; CDR3 length: 15; J gene: TRBJ1-2; D gene: NA; CDR3 DNA: TGTGCCAGCAGCCAAGAGGAAAGTGGTTTCTATGGCTACACCTTC; CDR3 protein: CASSQEESGFYGYTF
clone size: NA; V gene: TRBV6-5; CDR3 length: 13; J gene: TRBJ1-6; D gene: NA; CDR3 DNA: TGTGCCAGCAGTTACGGGGAGGGCTCACCCCTCCACTTT; CDR3 protein: CASSYGEGSPLHF
clone size: NA; V gene: TRBV5-1; CDR3 length: 15; J gene: TRBJ2-5; D gene: TRBD2; CDR3 DNA: TGCGCCAGCAGCTTGGGGCTAGCGGGGGTGGAGACCCAGTACTTC; CDR3 protein: CASSLGLAGVETQYF
clone size: NA; V gene: TRBV30; CDR3 length: 11; J gene: TRBJ1-1; D gene: NA; CDR3 DNA: TGTGCCTGGAGTGTATGGGGTGAAGCTTTCTTT; CDR3 protein: CAWSVWGEAFF
clone size: NA; V gene: TRBV6-1; CDR3 length: 13; J gene: TRBJ1-6; D gene: NA; CDR3 DNA: TGTGCCAGCAGTGAATTCGGGAATTCACCCCTCCACTTT; CDR3 protein: CASSEFGNSPLHF
clone size: NA; V gene: TRBV15; CDR3 length: 14; J gene: TRBJ2-1; D gene: TRBD1; CDR3 DNA: TGTGCCACCAGCAGAGATCGTAACCGGGACAGGGAGTTCTTC; CDR3 protein: CATSRDRNRDREFF
clone size: NA; V gene: TRBV4-2; CDR3 length: 16; J gene: TRBJ2-2; D gene: TRBD2; CDR3 DNA: TGTGCCAGCAGCCAAGTAGCGGGGGGGAACACCGGGGAGCTGTTTTTT; CDR3 protein: CASSQVAGGNTGELFF
clone size: NA; V gene: TRBV14; CDR3 length: 18; J gene: TRBJ1-5; D gene: NA; CDR3 DNA: TGTGCCAGCAGCCAAGACACGCAGGGTCGGGATAGCAATCAGCCCCAGCATTTT; CDR3 protein: CASSQDTQGRDSNQPQHF
clone size: NA; V gene: TRBV11-3; CDR3 length: 15; J gene: TRBJ2-1; D gene: TRBD1; CDR3 DNA: TGTGCCAGCAGCTTAGGGAAGGGGGCCTTTAATGAGCAGTTCTTC; CDR3 protein: CASSLGKGAFNEQFF